This TCR beta chain was sequenced for a study of PD-L1 blockade in urothelial cancer. Turning to the study itself: Patients took up atezolizumab in 2014 at 1,200 mg intravenously every 3 weeks. Earlier, patients had received 0 to 3 chemotherapy regimens.

Time point given: peripheral blood 6 weeks after treatment start. This clone was observed a handful of times. The CDR3 is made up of 15 amino acids. Trimming removed 1 base from V and 9 bases from J, with 18 bases in between. Looked up from germline, CDR1 is SGHTA and CDR2 is FQGNSA. Sequencing was performed with immunoSEQ multiplex PCR; in TCRdb, only in-frame clones are kept and a portion is missing. This sample has about 50,000 clones, with 70% to 90% found just once. This chain links TRBV7-2 with TRBJ2-5; D unclear. Sequenced material: PBMCs, taken around atezolizumab (anti-PD-L1) treatment. The clonotype comes from a man in his 60s with urothelial cancer. CDR3 sequence (DNA): TGTGCCAGCAGCTTAGGATCCTCTACCCCCCACCCCCAGTACTTC. Its translation is CASSLGSSTPHPQYF.